The T cell receptor (beta chain) under discussion was sequenced for a study of monozygotic twins with inflammatory bowel disease. Study-level results: In the analysis, different T cell subtypes could not be told apart. IBD patients showed reduced TCRbeta diversity (inverse Simpson) versus healthy co-twins.

TCRdb derives one entry per CDR3 protein from the 5' RACE reads, leaving out DNA. Across a few hundred thousand distinct CDR3 sequences, the top ten clones capture approximately 2.3% of the sample. Germline-derived CDR1 and CDR2 are SGHKS and YYEKEE (reference sequence). This CDR3 region has 15 residues. In regard to this clonotype: Its antigen is unidentified.

This chain links TRBV5-5 with TRBJ1-2; lacking DNA, the TRBD1 call made by TCRdb goes unchecked. The origin of this receptor is a human donor with ulcerative colitis or Crohn's disease, or a healthy co-twin of an affected twin (not recorded which). Sample: blood. Here the CDR3 reads CASSSWDSRAYGYTF.